This T cell receptor beta chain was obtained from a study of PD-L1 blockade in urothelial cancer. Germline values: CDR1 MNHEY, CDR2 SMNVEV (reference sequence). Trimming took 5 bases from V and 1 from J, leaving 18 bases between them. The CDR3 has 18 amino acids. Profiled with immunoSEQ multiplex PCR; TCRdb holds only in-frame clones, not every one. Here the sample spans around 20,000 clones, about 86% being singletons. The V gene is TRBV27, the J gene TRBJ2-6; perhaps TRBD2 as D (6 bases). The receptor's source is a man over 45 with urothelial cancer. The sample in question was PBMCs, obtained around atezolizumab (anti-PD-L1) treatment. The CDR3 bases are TGTGCCAGCAGTCGACGGGAGTTTCTTGATTCTGGGGCCAACGTCCTGACTTTC. This sequence encodes CASSRREFLDSGANVLTF.